Presented here are 27 T cell receptor beta chains from one specimen sequenced in a study of technical replicates of blood from a handful of donors. Sequencing used immunoSEQ multiplex PCR; TCRdb keeps in-frame clones, though not all of them. The sample includes tens of thousands of clones, around 97% of them seen just once. Sequenced sample: T cells isolated from PBMCs. The receptors shown here come from a human donor in good health.

This sequence joins TRBV9 and TRBJ1-3; TRBD1 might be the D (6 bases). The germline gives CDR1 SGDLS, CDR2 YYNGEE. The CDR3 totals 17 residues. V was shortened by 0 bases and J by 0 bases, with 13 bases between the two germline ends. The CDR3: CASSVERTGPSGNTIYF. DNA for the CDR3: TGTGCCAGCAGCGTAGAAAGAACAGGGCCCTCTGGAAACACCATATATTTT.

The J gene is TRBJ2-1, the V gene TRBV6-4, with 9 bases matching TRBD1. V dropped 0 bases and J dropped 12; count of bases not matched to a gene: 6. In germline, CDR1 is MRHNA, CDR2 SNTAGT. The length of the CDR3 is 14 residues. The CDR3 DNA reads TGTGCCAGCAGTGACTCGGACAGGGGACGAGGGCAGTTCTTC. This translates into CASSDSDRGRGQFF.

The chain recombines TRBV7-9 with TRBJ1-5; no clear D gene. From germline, CDR1 is SEHNR and CDR2 FQNEAQ (reference sequence). CDR3 length: 13 amino acids. The germline V and J ends were trimmed by 3 bases and 4 bases, with 7 bases remaining between them. CDR3 coding DNA: TGTGCCAGCAGCTTTTCCAGTAATCAGCCCCAGCATTTT. This codes for CASSFSSNQPQHF. Filled out from reference TRBV7-9 and TRBJ1-5, the complete variable domain reads DTGVSQNPRHKITKRGQNVTFRCDPISEHNRLYWYRQTLGQGPEFLTYFQNEAQLEKSRLLSDRFSAERPKGSFSTLEIQRTEQGDSAMYLCASSFSSNQPQHFGDGTRLSIL.

This clone was detected only once. This chain uses TRBV5-6 with TRBJ2-7, with TRBD1 as a possible D gene (6 bases). The V end lost 3 bases, the J end lost 5 bases, and 15 bases lay between the germline ends. This CDR3 has 14 residues. Looked up from germline, CDR1 is SGHDT and CDR2 is YYEEEE. This chain's CDR3 is CASSYGQQGDEQYF. The CDR3 coding sequence is TGTGCCAGCAGCTATGGCCAACAGGGTGACGAGCAGTACTTC.

This chain uses TRBV5-1 with TRBJ2-7; D uncertain. Germline lookup yields CDR1 SGHRS and CDR2 YFSETQ. The V gene lost 2 bases and the J gene lost 7 bases, with 10 bases spanning the gap. The CDR3 consists of 12 residues. CDR3 bases: TGCGCCAGCAGCTTCGTTCTCGGGGAGCAGTACTTC. Translating gives CASSFVLGEQYF.

The rearrangement joins TRBV5-1 to TRBJ2-1, with 9 positions matching TRBD2. The CDR3 length is 16 residues. The germline gives CDR1 SGHRS, CDR2 YFSETQ. Trimming removed 0 bases from V and 6 bases from J; junction bases left unmatched: 7. The CDR3 spells CASSLAVASGANEQFF. In DNA, the CDR3 is TGCGCCAGCAGCTTGGCCGTCGCTAGCGGGGCCAATGAGCAGTTCTTC.

The chain is built from TRBV28 and TRBJ2-7; 12 nucleotides align to TRBD2. CDR1 is MDHEN and CDR2 is SYDVKM in the germline V gene. The CDR3 covers 16 residues. Trimming took 5 bases from V and 3 from J; bases not matched to a gene: 8. In DNA, the CDR3 is TGTGCCAGCAGTGAAGTCGCTAGCGGGAGGGTCTACGAGCAGTACTTC. Amino acid sequence: CASSEVASGRVYEQYF. Supplemented by reference TRBV28 and TRBJ2-7, the full variable domain reads DVKVTQSSRYLVKRTGEKVFLECVQDMDHENMFWYRQDPGLGLRLIYFSYDVKMKEKGDIPEGYSVSREKKERFSLILESASTNQTSMYLCASSEVASGRVYEQYFGPGTRLTVT.

As regards this clone: Additional DNA sequences in this sample encode the identical CDR3. CDR3 DNA sequence: TGTGCCATCAGTGAAAGCGGACTAGCGGACTCCTACGAGCAGTACTTC. Translated: CAISESGLADSYEQYF. The J gene is TRBJ2-7, the V gene TRBV10-3; TRBD2 agrees at 10 bases. With V trimmed by 3 bases and J by 0 bases, 5 bases remained unmatched. The CDR3 is 16 residues long. CDR1 ENHRY and CDR2 SYGVKD come from the germline V gene.

The rearrangement uses TRBV29-1 and TRBJ2-2; TRBD1 matches at 10 bases. Germline V gene data show CDR1 as SQVTM and CDR2 as ANQGSEA. V lost 2 bases to trimming and J lost 5 bases; unmatched junction nucleotides: 2. The CDR3 is 14 residues long. The CDR3 DNA follows: TGCAGCGTTGAAAGGGACAGGGGAACCGGGGAGCTGTTTTTT. Residues: CSVERDRGTGELFF.

This chain connects TRBV6-1 to TRBJ2-7, with a weak D call TRBD2 (5 bases). Deletions cut 6 bases from V and 8 bases from J, with 17 bases between. Germline CDR1 reads MNHNS; CDR2 reads SASEGT. The CDR3 runs 13 residues. The CDR3, as DNA: TGTGCCAGCAGCCAGACGGGGTTATGGCAGCAGTACTTC. Translated, it gives CASSQTGLWQQYF.

This rearrangement joins TRBV7-9 to TRBJ1-3, with 9 positions matching TRBD1. Germline assignment: CDR1 SEHNR and CDR2 FQNEAQ (reference sequence). The CDR3 is 15 amino acids. V lost 7 bases, J lost 0 bases, and 4 bases stayed unmatched. The CDR3 coding sequence is TGTGCCAGCACCGGACAGGGGAGCTCTGGAAACACCATATATTTT. Translation gives CASTGQGSSGNTIYF. The variable domain in full, completed from reference TRBV7-9 and TRBJ1-3, reads DTGVSQNPRHKITKRGQNVTFRCDPISEHNRLYWYRQTLGQGPEFLTYFQNEAQLEKSRLLSDRFSAERPKGSFSTLEIQRTEQGDSAMYLCASTGQGSSGNTIYFGEGSWLTVV.

V is TRBV6-6 and J is TRBJ2-5, with TRBD2 matching over 8 bases. CDR1 and CDR2 from the germline V gene are MNHNY and SVGAGI (reference sequence). J gave up 5 bases and V 2 bases, and 10 bases lay outside the gene matches. The CDR3 extends over 16 amino acids. Here the CDR3 reads CASSYDRAGAGETQYF. CDR3 DNA: TGTGCCAGCAGTTACGATCGAGCGGGAGCTGGGGAGACCCAGTACTTC.

V usage is TRBV21-1 and J usage is TRBJ2-1; whether TRBD2, the table's D call, matches the DNA was not checked. TRBV21-1 represents a pseudogene. The CDR3 consists of 14 residues. CDR3 residues: CASSEGLAGKEQFF. CDR3 nucleotides: TGTGCCAGCAGCGAGGGACTAGCGGGAAAAGAGCAGTTCTTC.

The V gene is TRBV18, the J gene TRBJ2-1; TRBD2 agrees at 9 bases. The CDR3 covers 17 residues. In germline, CDR1 is KGHSH, CDR2 LQKENI. The V segment lost 3 bases and the J segment 3 bases; nucleotides outside the gene matches: 9. The CDR3 region is CASSPPSRGGFYNEQFF. CDR3 DNA sequence: TGTGCCAGCTCACCCCCTTCGCGGGGGGGGTTCTACAATGAGCAGTTCTTC.

This clone was seen a single time. V and J are TRBV5-4 and TRBJ2-7, with 9 bases identical to TRBD2. The germline V gene has CDR1 SGHNT and CDR2 YYREEE (reference sequence). V gave up 4 bases and J gave up 3 bases; unmatched junction bases: 5. CDR3 size: 14 residues. CDR3 region: CASSVTSGHYEQYF. The DNA of the CDR3 is TGTGCCAGCAGCGTGACTAGCGGCCACTACGAGCAGTACTTC.

V and J are TRBV6-5 and TRBJ2-1, with D perhaps matching TRBD2 (7 bases). This CDR3 has 15 residues. Trimming took 6 bases from V and 3 from J, leaving 15 bases between them. Germline V gene lookup returns CDR1 MNHEY and CDR2 SVGAGI. This chain's CDR3 is CASSSTGGYYNEQFF. The CDR3 coding sequence is TGTGCCAGCAGCTCCACGGGGGGCTACTACAATGAGCAGTTCTTC.

This chain uses TRBV19 with TRBJ1-4; 7 positions match TRBD1. The CDR3 runs to 16 residues. CDR1 LNHDA and CDR2 SQIVND come from the germline V gene (reference sequence). With 3 bases clipped from V and 4 bases from J, the junction kept 8 bases outside the gene matches. The CDR3 DNA sequence: TGTGCCAGTAGTATTGGGCGGACAGGCCTTAATGAAAAACTGTTTTTT. It codes for CASSIGRTGLNEKLFF.

This rearrangement joins TRBV19 to TRBJ1-4; a possible D gene is TRBD1 (5 bases). From germline, CDR1 is LNHDA and CDR2 SQIVND (reference sequence). The CDR3 contains 14 residues. V was pared by 5 bases and J by 7 bases, with 14 bases between. The CDR3, as DNA: TGTGCCAGTAGTGCGACAGAGTGGAGTGAAAAACTGTTTTTT. This sequence encodes CASSATEWSEKLFF.

This clone was found once. The chain links TRBV5-1 to TRBJ1-5; 8 nucleotides agree with TRBD1. V was clipped by 3 bases and J by 0 bases; unmatched bases: 2. The CDR3 contains 15 residues. The germline gives CDR1 SGHRS, CDR2 YFSETQ. CDR3 loop: CASSSGTGSNQPQHF. The DNA for the CDR3 is TGCGCCAGCAGCTCCGGGACAGGTAGCAATCAGCCCCAGCATTTT.

Regarding this clone: Other DNA sequences in the sample encode the same CDR3. This chain links TRBV28 with TRBJ2-7, with 8 bases identical to TRBD2. Trimming cost V 6 bases and J 2 bases; bases outside gene matches: 3. The CDR3 sequence is 13 residues long. Germline lookup yields CDR1 MDHEN and CDR2 SYDVKM. CDR3 protein: CASRLAGPYEQYF. The CDR3 DNA sequence: TGTGCCAGCAGATTAGCGGGACCCTACGAGCAGTACTTC.

CDR3 sequence: CASSDNYNSPLHF. In DNA form, the CDR3 reads TGTGCCAGCAGTGACAATTATAATTCACCCCTCCACTTT. The chain uses TRBV6-1 and TRBJ1-6; D not resolved. CDR1 is MNHNS, CDR2 SASEGT, per germline. The V end lost 3 bases, the J end lost 4 bases, and 4 bases lay between the germline ends. This CDR3 comprises 13 residues.

This clone was found once. The chain employs TRBV29-1 and TRBJ2-7; 9 bases match TRBD2. CDR1 and CDR2 from the germline V gene are SQVTM and ANQGSEA. Trimming cost V 3 bases and J 9 bases; bases outside gene matches: 15. CDR3 length: 15 residues. The CDR3 DNA sequence: TGCAGCGTTGACGACCGGCGGGAGGGCCCAAGTCGGCAGTACTTC. Translation gives CSVDDRREGPSRQYF.

The gene calls are TRBV5-1 and TRBJ2-1; the match to TRBD2 covers 11 bases. Germline V gene lookup returns CDR1 SGHRS and CDR2 YFSETQ. The CDR3 has 14 residues. J gave up 8 bases and V 1 base, and 2 bases lay outside the gene matches. CDR3 in DNA: TGCGCCAGCAGCTTGTTGGGACTAGCGGATGAGCAGTTCTTC. Its translation is CASSLLGLADEQFF.

This chain connects TRBV19 to TRBJ1-2, with 8 positions matching TRBD1. V shed 2 bases and J 5 bases; nucleotides not matched to a gene: 7. The germline CDR1 and CDR2 sequences are LNHDA and SQIVND (reference sequence). The CDR3 covers 15 residues. The CDR3 reads CASSILGQGVYGYTF. DNA for the CDR3: TGTGCCAGTAGTATACTTGGACAGGGAGTATATGGCTACACCTTC.

The J gene is TRBJ1-5, the V gene TRBV2; TRBD1 might be the D (6 bases). V was pared by 4 bases and J by 3 bases, with 19 bases between. The CDR3 has 17 residues. The germline V gene encodes CDR1 SNHLY and CDR2 FYNNEI. CDR3 nucleotides: TGTGCCAGCAGTGTTGGGGGCAGGGGTCCCCTCAATCAGCCCCAGCATTTT. Its translation: CASSVGGRGPLNQPQHF.

The chain links TRBV28 to TRBJ2-7; TRBD2 matches at 13 bases. V lost 6 bases and J lost 3; bases outside the gene matches: 11. This CDR3 is 17 amino acids long. CDR1 is MDHEN and CDR2 is SYDVKM in the germline V gene. The CDR3 DNA sequence: TGTGCCAGCAGGACTACCGGGACTAGCGGGAAGGACTACGAGCAGTACTTC. This encodes CASRTTGTSGKDYEQYF.

This clone came up once. The chain has TRBV7-9 and TRBJ1-1; D is unclear. Germline assignment: CDR1 SEHNR and CDR2 FQNEAQ (reference sequence). Trimming left V 1 base short and J 11 bases short, with 14 bases between. The CDR3 sequence is 13 residues long. CDR3 residues: CASSLERSAPAFF. The CDR3 DNA reads as TGTGCCAGCAGCTTAGAAAGGAGCGCTCCGGCTTTCTTT.